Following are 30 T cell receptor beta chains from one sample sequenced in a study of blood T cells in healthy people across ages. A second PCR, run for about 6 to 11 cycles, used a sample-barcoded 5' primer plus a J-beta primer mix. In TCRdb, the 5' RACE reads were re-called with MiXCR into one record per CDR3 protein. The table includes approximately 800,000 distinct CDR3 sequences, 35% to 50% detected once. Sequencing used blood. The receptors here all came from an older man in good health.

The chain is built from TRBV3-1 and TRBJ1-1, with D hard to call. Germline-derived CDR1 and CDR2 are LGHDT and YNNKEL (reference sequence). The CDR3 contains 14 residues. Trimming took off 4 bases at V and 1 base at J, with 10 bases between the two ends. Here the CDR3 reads CASSPPSRNTEAFF. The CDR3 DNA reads TGTGCCAGCAGCCCTCCTTCCAGGAACACTGAAGCTTTCTTT.

DNA for the CDR3: TGTGCCAGCAGCTTAAATCCGGGTTCTAGCACAGATACGCAGTATTTT. Translated, it gives CASSLNPGSSTDTQYF. V gene TRBV7-8 combines with J gene TRBJ2-3; D is ambiguous. V was clipped by 2 bases and J by 0 bases, with 12 bases between them. The CDR3 has 16 residues. Germline V lookup: CDR1 SGHVS, CDR2 FQNEAQ. Using reference TRBV7-8 and TRBJ2-3 for the parts outside the CDR3, the full variable domain is GAGVSQSPRYKVAKRGQDVALRCDPISGHVSLFWYQQALGQGPEFLTYFQNEAQLDKSGLPSDRFFAERPEGSVSTLKIQRTQQEDSAVYLCASSLNPGSSTDTQYFGPGTRLTVL.

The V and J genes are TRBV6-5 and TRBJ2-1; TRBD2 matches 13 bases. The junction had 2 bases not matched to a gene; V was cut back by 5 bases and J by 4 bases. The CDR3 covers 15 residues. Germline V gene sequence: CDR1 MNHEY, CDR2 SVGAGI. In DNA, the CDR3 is TGTGCCAGCAGTGGGACTAGCGGGGTTTACAATGAGCAGTTCTTC. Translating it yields CASSGTSGVYNEQFF.

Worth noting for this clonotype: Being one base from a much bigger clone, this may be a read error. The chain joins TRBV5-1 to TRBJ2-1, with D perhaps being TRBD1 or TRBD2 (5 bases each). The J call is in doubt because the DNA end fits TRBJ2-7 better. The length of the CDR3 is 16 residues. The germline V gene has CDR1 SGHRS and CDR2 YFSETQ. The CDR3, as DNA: TGCGCCAGCAGCTTGGATGGGGGTAGCTCGTACAATGAGCAGTACTTC. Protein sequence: CASSLDGGSSYNEQYF.

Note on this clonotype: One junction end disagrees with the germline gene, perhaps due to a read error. The CDR3 nucleotides read TGTGCCAGCAGTTCACTCGGGACAGGGGGTGAGATCCAGTACTTC. It translates to CASSSLGTGGEIQYF. The gene calls are TRBV12-3 or TRBV12-4 and TRBJ2-5; 11 positions agree with TRBD1. CDR3 size: 15 residues.

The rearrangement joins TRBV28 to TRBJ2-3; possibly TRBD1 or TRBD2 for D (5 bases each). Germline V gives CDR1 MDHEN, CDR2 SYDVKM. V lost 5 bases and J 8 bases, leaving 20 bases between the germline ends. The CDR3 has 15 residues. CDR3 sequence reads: CASSRDHSSRGTQYF. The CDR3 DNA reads TGTGCCAGCAGTAGGGACCACTCTTCTCGGGGTACGCAGTATTTT.

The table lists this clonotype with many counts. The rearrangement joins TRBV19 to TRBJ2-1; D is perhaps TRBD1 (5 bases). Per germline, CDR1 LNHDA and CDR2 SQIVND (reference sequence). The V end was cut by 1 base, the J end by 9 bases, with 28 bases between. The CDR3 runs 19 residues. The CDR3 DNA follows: TGTGCCAGTAGTATAGCTTTTCGGCCGTTGATAGGGGTAGTCAGTGAGCAGTTCTTC. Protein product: CASSIAFRPLIGVVSEQFF.

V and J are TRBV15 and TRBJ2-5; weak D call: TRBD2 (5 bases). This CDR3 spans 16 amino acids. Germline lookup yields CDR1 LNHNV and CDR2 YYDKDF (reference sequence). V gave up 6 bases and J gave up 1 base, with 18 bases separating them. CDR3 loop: CATSSRELIFQETQYF. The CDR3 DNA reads TGTGCCACCAGTTCTCGGGAACTAATCTTCCAAGAGACCCAGTACTTC.

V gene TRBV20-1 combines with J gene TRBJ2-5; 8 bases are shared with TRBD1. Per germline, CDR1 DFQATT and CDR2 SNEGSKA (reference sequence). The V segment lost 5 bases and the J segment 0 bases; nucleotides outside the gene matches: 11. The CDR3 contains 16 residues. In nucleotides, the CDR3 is TGCAGTGCTGTGACGGACAGGGCCGTGGACCAAGAGACCCAGTACTTC. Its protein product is CSAVTDRAVDQETQYF.

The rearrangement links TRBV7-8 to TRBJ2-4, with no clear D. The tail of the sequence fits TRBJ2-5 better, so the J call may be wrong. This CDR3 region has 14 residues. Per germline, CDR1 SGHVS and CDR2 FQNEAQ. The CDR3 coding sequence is TGTGCCAGCAGCTTAGTAGGACCCCAAGAGACCCAGTACTTC. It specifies CASSLVGPQETQYF.

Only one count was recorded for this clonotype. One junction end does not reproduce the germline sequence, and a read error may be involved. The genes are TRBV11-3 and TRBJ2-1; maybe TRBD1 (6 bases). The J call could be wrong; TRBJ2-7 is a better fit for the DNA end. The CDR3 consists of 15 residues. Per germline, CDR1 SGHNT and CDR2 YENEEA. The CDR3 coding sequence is TGTGCTAGCAGCTTGGGGGCTAACTCCTACAATGAGCAGTACTTC. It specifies CASSLGANSYNEQYF.

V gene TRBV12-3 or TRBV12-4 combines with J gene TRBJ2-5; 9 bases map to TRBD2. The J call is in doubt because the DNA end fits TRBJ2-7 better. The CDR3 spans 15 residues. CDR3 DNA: TGTGCCAGCAGTTCGACTCGCGGGAGGGCTCCCGAGCAGTACTTC. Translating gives CASSSTRGRAPEQYF.

CDR3 loop: CAISREGQAKNIQYF. Here the CDR3 DNA reads TGTGCCATTTCCCGGGAGGGCCAAGCCAAAAACATTCAGTACTTC. The chain joins TRBV10-3 to TRBJ2-4; 8 nucleotides match TRBD2. This CDR3 is 15 amino acids long. V was clipped by 9 bases and J by 0 bases; unmatched bases: 7. Germline CDR1 ENHRY, CDR2 SYGVKD.

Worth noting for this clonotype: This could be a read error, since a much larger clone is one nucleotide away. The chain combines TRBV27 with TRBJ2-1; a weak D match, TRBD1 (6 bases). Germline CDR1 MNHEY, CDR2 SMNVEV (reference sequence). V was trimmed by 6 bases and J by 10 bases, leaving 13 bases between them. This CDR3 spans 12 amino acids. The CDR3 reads CASRSQGWEQFF. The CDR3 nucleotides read TGTGCCAGCAGGTCACAGGGTTGGGAGCAGTTCTTC.

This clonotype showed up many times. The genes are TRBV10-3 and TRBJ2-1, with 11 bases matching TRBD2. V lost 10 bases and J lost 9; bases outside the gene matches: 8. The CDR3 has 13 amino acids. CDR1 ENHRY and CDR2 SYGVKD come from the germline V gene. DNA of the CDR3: TGTGCCACCCAACTAGCGGGAGTCTTTGAGCAGTTCTTC. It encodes CATQLAGVFEQFF.

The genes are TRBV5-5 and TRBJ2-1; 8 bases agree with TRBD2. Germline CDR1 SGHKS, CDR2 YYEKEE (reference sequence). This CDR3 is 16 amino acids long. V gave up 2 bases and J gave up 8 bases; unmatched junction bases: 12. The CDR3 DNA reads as TGTGCCAGCAGCTTAGACGCCGGGAGGGCCCGGGATGAGCAGTTCTTC. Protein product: CASSLDAGRARDEQFF.

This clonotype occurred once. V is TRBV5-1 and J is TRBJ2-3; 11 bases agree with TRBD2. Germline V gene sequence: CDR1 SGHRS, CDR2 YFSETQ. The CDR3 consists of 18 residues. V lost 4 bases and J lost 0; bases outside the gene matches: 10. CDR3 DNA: TGCGCCAGCAGCCTCACCTCCGGGACTAGCGGTAGCACAGATACGCAGTATTTT. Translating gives CASSLTSGTSGSTDTQYF.

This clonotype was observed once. The CDR3 DNA follows: TGTGCCAGCAGTTTATTTACTAGCGGGAGTACCGCGCAGTACTTC. Translating it yields CASSLFTSGSTAQYF. This chain connects TRBV27 to TRBJ2-4; TRBD2 matches 11 bases. From germline, CDR1 is MNHEY and CDR2 SMNVEV (reference sequence). Losses at the gene ends were 1 base for V and 13 bases for J; bases not matched to a gene: 9. CDR3 length: 15 residues.

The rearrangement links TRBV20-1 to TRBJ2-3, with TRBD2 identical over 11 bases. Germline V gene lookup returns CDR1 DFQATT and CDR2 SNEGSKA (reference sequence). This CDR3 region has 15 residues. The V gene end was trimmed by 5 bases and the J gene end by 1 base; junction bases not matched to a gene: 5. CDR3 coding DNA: TGCAGTGCTGAAGGGACTAGCGGACGCACAGATACGCAGTATTTT. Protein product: CSAEGTSGRTDTQYF.

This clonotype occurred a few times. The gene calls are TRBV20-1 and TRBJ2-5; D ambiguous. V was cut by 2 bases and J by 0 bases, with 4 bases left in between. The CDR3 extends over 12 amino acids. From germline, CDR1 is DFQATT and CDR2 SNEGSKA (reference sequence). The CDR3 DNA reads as TGCAGTGCTAGATACAACCAAGAGACCCAGTACTTC. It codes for CSARYNQETQYF.

CDR3 residues: CSAFRLYGDNEQFF. Here the CDR3 DNA reads TGCAGTGCTTTCCGACTGTACGGCGACAATGAGCAGTTCTTC. This chain joins TRBV20-1 and TRBJ2-1; D not certain. With 5 bases removed from V and 5 bases from J, the gap between germline ends came to 16 bases. CDR1 and CDR2 from the germline V gene are DFQATT and SNEGSKA (reference sequence). The length of the CDR3 is 14 residues.

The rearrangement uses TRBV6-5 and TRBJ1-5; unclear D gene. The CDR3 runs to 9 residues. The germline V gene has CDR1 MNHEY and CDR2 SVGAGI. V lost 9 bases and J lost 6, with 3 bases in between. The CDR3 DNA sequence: TGTGCCAGTCGTCAGCCCCAGCATTTT. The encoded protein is CASRQPQHF.

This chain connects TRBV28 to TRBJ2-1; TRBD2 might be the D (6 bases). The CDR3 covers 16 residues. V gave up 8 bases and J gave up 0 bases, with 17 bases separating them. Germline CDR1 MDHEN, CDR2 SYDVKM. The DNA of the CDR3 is TGTGCCAGCTTGCAAGGAGGGTTGAGCTCCTACAATGAGCAGTTCTTC. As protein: CASLQGGLSSYNEQFF.

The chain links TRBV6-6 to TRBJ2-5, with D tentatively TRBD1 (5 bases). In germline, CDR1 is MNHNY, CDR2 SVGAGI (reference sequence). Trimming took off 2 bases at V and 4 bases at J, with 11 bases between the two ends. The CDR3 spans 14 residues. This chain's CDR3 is CASSYRTLGETQYF. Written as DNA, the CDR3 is TGTGCCAGCAGTTACCGGACATTAGGAGAGACCCAGTACTTC.

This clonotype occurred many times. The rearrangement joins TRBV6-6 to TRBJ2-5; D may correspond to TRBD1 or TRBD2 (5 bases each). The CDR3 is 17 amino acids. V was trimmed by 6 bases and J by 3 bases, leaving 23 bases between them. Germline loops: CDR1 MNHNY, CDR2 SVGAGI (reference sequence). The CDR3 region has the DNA TGTGCCAGCAGCGCTAGGAAAGGGGTGGTGGAGGAAGAGACCCAGTACTTC. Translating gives CASSARKGVVEEETQYF.

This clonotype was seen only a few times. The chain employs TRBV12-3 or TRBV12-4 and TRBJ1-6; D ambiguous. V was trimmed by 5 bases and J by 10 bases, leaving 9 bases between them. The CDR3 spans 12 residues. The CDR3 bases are TGTGCCAGCAGTGCGCCGTACTCACCCCTCCACTTT. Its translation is CASSAPYSPLHF.

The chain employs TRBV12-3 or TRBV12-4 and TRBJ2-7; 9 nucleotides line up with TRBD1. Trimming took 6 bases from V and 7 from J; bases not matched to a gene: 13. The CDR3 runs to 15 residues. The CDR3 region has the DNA TGTGCCAGCAGGAGGGACAGGGCCCCCTTGGATGAGCAGTACTTC. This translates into CASRRDRAPLDEQYF.

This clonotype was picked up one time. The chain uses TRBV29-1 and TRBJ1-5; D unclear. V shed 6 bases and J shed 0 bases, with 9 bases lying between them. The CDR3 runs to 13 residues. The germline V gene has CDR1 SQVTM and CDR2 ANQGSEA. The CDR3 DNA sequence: TGCAGCGTCTTGGCGTCTAGCAATCAGCCCCAGCATTTT. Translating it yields CSVLASSNQPQHF.

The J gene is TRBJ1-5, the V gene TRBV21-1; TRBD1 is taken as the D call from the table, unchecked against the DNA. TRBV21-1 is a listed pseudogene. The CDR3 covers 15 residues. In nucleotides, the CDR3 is TGTGCCAGCAGCAAAGAGGCGAGGGGGGGTCAGCCCCAGCATTTT. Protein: CASSKEARGGQPQHF.

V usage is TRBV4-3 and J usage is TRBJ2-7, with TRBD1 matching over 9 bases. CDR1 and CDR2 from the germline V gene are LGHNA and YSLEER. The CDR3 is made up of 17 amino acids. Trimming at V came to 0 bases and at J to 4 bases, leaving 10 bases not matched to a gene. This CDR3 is CASSQELTGTGLYEQYF. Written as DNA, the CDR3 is TGCGCCAGCAGCCAAGAATTAACCGGGACAGGGTTATACGAGCAGTACTTC.